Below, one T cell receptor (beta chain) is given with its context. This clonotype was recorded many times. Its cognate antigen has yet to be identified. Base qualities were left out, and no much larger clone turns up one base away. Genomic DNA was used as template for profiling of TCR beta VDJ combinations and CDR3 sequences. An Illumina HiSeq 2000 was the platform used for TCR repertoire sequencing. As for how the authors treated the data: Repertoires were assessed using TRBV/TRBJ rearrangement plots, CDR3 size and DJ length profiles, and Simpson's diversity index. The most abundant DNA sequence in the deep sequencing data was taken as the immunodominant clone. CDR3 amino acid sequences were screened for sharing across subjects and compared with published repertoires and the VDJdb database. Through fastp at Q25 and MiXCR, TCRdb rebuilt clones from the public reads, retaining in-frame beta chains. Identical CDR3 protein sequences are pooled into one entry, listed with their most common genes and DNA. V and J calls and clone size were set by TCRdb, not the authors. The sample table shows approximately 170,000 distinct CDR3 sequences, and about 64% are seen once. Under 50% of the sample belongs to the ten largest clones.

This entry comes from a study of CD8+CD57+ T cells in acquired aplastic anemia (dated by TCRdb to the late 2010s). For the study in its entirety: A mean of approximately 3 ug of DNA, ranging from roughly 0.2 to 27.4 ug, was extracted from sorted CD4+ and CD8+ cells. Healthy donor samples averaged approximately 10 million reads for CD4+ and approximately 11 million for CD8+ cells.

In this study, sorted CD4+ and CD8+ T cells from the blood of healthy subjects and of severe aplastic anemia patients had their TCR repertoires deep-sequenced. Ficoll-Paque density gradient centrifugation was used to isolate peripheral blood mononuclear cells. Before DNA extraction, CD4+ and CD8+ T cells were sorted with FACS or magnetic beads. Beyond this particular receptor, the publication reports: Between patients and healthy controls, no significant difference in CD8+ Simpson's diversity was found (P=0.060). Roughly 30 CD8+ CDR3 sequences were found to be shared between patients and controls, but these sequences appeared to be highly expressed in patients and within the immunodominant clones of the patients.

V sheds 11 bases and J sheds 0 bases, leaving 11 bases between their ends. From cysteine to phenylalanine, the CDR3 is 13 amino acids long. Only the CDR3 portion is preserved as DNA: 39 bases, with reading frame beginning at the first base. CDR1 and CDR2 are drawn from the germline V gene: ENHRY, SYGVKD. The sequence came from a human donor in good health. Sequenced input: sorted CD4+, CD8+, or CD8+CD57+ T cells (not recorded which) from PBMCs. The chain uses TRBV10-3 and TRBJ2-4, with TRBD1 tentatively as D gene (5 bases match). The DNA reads TGTGCCCCCAGACAGACAGCCAAAAACATTCAGTACTTC. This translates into CAPRQTAKNIQYF.